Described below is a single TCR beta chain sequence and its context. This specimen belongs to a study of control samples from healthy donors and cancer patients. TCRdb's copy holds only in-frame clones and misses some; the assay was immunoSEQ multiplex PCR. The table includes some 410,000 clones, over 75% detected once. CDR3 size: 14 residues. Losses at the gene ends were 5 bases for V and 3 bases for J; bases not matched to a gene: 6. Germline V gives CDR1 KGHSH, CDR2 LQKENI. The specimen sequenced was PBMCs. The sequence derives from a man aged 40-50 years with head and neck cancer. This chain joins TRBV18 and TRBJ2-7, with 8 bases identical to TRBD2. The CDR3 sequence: CASSSNSGDYEQYF. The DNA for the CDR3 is TGTGCCAGCTCATCAAATAGCGGGGACTACGAGCAGTACTTC.